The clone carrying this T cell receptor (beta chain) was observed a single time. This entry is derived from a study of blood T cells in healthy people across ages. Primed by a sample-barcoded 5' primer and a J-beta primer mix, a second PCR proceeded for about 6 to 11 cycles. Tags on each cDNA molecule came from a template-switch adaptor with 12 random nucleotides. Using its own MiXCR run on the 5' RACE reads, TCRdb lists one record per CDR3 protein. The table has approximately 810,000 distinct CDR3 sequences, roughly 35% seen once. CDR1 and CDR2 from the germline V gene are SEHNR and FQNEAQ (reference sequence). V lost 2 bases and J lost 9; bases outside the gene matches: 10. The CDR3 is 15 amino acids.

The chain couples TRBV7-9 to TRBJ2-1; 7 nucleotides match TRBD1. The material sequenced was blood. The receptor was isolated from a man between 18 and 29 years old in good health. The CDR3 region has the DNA TGTGCCAGCAGCTTATTGAGGGACAGAGATGGTGAGCAGTTCTTC. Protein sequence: CASSLLRDRDGEQFF. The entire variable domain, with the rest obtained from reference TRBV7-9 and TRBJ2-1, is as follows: DTGVSQNPRHKITKRGQNVTFRCDPISEHNRLYWYRQTLGQGPEFLTYFQNEAQLEKSRLLSDRFSAERPKGSFSTLEIQRTEQGDSAMYLCASSLLRDRDGEQFFGPGTRLTVL.